These 32 T cell receptor beta chains were sequenced from one sample in a study of blood T cell repertoires in COVID-19. Libraries were prepared by immunoSEQ multiplex PCR; TCRdb keeps only in-frame clonotypes and omits some of them. Among about 270,000 clones, approximately 84% were seen once, and the ten largest hold almost 1.5%. The sequenced material came from peripheral blood. Receptors were obtained from a human donor with COVID-19, enrolled during active disease. The donor label of this sample is uncertain.

To note about this clone: Other nucleotide sequences from this sample produce the same CDR3. This chain uses TRBV9 with TRBJ2-1, with D uncertain. V lost 1 base to trimming and J lost 6 bases, with 5 bases between them. CDR3 length: 12 amino acids. Germline lookup yields CDR1 SGDLS and CDR2 YYNGEE. This CDR3 reads CASSVTGNEQFF. The CDR3 region has the DNA TGTGCCAGCAGCGTAACCGGCAATGAGCAGTTCTTC.

As for this clone: Other DNA sequences in the sample encode the same CDR3. V and J are TRBV19 and TRBJ1-1, with a possible D match to TRBD1 (5 bases). The CDR3 runs 13 residues. With 3 bases removed from V and 1 base from J, the gap between germline ends came to 6 bases. Germline V gene sequence: CDR1 LNHDA, CDR2 SQIVND (reference sequence). CDR3 DNA sequence: TGTGCCAGTAGTATGGGGCAGAACACTGAAGCTTTCTTT. Protein sequence: CASSMGQNTEAFF.

A single count supports this clone. The chain uses TRBV9 and TRBJ1-5, with 7 bases matching TRBD1. The CDR3 totals 14 residues. V lost 2 bases and J lost 5; bases outside the gene matches: 4. CDR1 SGDLS and CDR2 YYNGEE come from the germline V gene. CDR3 DNA sequence: TGTGCCAGCAGCGTGGGACAGAGCTATCAGCCCCAGCATTTT. Translated, it gives CASSVGQSYQPQHF.

This clone was counted once. The chain employs TRBV20-1 and TRBJ2-2; 9 bases fit TRBD1. CDR1 and CDR2 (germline): DFQATT, SNEGSKA (reference sequence). Unmatched junction bases numbered 3, after V lost 3 bases and J lost 4 bases. The CDR3 sequence is 14 residues long. The CDR3 sequence: CSASGQGSTGELFF. The CDR3, as DNA: TGCAGTGCTAGTGGACAGGGGAGCACCGGGGAGCTGTTTTTT.

This clone occurred a few times. The J gene is TRBJ2-3, the V gene TRBV7-2, with D possibly being TRBD1 (6 bases). Trimming stripped 1 base from V and 0 bases from J, with 14 bases between. The length of the CDR3 is 17 residues. From germline, CDR1 is SGHTA and CDR2 FQGNSA. CDR3 sequence: CASSLGRRQVSTDTQYF. CDR3 DNA: TGTGCCAGCAGCTTAGGCCGGAGACAGGTTAGCACAGATACGCAGTATTTT.

This chain links TRBV28 with TRBJ2-5; D might be TRBD1 (6 bases). Trimming removed 6 bases from V and 0 bases from J, with 17 bases in between. CDR3 size: 16 residues. CDR1 is MDHEN and CDR2 is SYDVKM in the germline V gene. The CDR3 region is CASSEPRGPYQETQYF. The CDR3 DNA is TGTGCCAGCAGCGAGCCCAGGGGACCCTACCAAGAGACCCAGTACTTC. The full variable domain, rest sourced from reference TRBV28 and TRBJ2-5, is DVKVTQSSRYLVKRTGEKVFLECVQDMDHENMFWYRQDPGLGLRLIYFSYDVKMKEKGDIPEGYSVSREKKERFSLILESASTNQTSMYLCASSEPRGPYQETQYFGPGTRLLVL.

The rearrangement uses TRBV5-1 and TRBJ1-1; D is unclear. The CDR3 spans 15 residues. Trimming cost V 7 bases and J 0 bases, with 16 bases left between them. The germline CDR1 and CDR2 sequences are SGHRS and YFSETQ. CDR3 nucleotides: TGCGCCAGCCGAGGAGAGGGCTACATGAACACTGAAGCTTTCTTT. It specifies CASRGEGYMNTEAFF.

The J gene is TRBJ1-5, the V gene TRBV20-1, with TRBD1 matching 7 bases. Germline V lookup: CDR1 DFQATT, CDR2 SNEGSKA (reference sequence). Trimming cost V 7 bases and J 9 bases; bases outside gene matches: 6. The CDR3 has 11 residues. CDR3 loop: CSVGTVSPQHF. CDR3 nucleotide sequence: TGCAGTGTCGGGACAGTCTCGCCCCAGCATTTT.

The sample holds a few counts of this clone. The chain joins TRBV19 to TRBJ1-6; D might be TRBD1 (6 bases). V was shortened by 7 bases and J by 9 bases, with 13 bases between the two germline ends. The CDR3 spans 13 residues. Germline assignment: CDR1 LNHDA and CDR2 SQIVND (reference sequence). CDR3 region: CASNGGQGSPLHF. The CDR3 region has the DNA TGTGCCAGTAACGGGGGGCAGGGTTCACCCCTCCACTTT.

V usage is TRBV28 and J usage is TRBJ1-3; D is unclear. Trimming removed 7 bases at V and 2 bases at J, with 15 bases between. CDR1 MDHEN and CDR2 SYDVKM come from the germline V gene. This CDR3 is 15 amino acids long. The CDR3 DNA is TGTGCCAGCAATTGGGCGGCGGGCGCTGGAAACACCATATATTTT. Encoded protein: CASNWAAGAGNTIYF.

The J gene is TRBJ2-3, the V gene TRBV9; TRBD2 matches 11 bases. In germline, CDR1 is SGDLS, CDR2 YYNGEE. The trim removed 0 bases at V and 3 bases at J, leaving 12 bases unmatched. The CDR3 totals 19 residues. CDR3 amino acids: CASSVAPVLAGGRTDTQYF. The CDR3 region has the DNA TGTGCCAGCAGCGTAGCCCCAGTCCTAGCGGGAGGAAGGACAGATACGCAGTATTTT.

The chain carries TRBV12-3 or TRBV12-4 and TRBJ2-5; TRBD2 matches at 8 bases. J gave up 3 bases and V 6 bases, and 3 bases lay outside the gene matches. The CDR3 covers 13 residues. For the CDR3, the DNA is TGTGCCAGCAGCCCCGGGGGGGAAGAGACCCAGTACTTC. This sequence encodes CASSPGGEETQYF.

The rearrangement joins TRBV27 to TRBJ2-7; 7 bases are a match to TRBD1. This CDR3 is built from 14 residues. V lost 4 bases and J lost 2; bases outside the gene matches: 5. Germline values: CDR1 MNHEY, CDR2 SMNVEV (reference sequence). This CDR3 reads CASSSGQRAYEQYF. The DNA for the CDR3 is TGTGCCAGCAGTTCGGGACAGAGGGCCTACGAGCAGTACTTC.

This clone was seen once. Other DNA sequences in the same sample also yield this CDR3. The chain has TRBV28 and TRBJ1-5; TRBD1 aligns across 7 bases. Trimming removed 2 bases from V and 2 bases from J; junction bases left unmatched: 0. Germline V gene data show CDR1 as MDHEN and CDR2 as SYDVKM. The CDR3 totals 14 residues. The DNA for the CDR3 is TGTGCCAGCAGTTTAACAGGGGGCAATCAGCCCCAGCATTTT. Its protein is CASSLTGGNQPQHF.

V is TRBV4-2 and J is TRBJ2-7, with TRBD1 identical over 7 bases. The V and J ends lost 6 bases and 6 bases, in that order; junction bases with no gene match: 8. The CDR3 spans 13 residues. Germline assignment: CDR1 LGHNA and CDR2 YNFKEQ. CDR3 sequence (DNA): TGTGCCAGCAGTCCAACAGGGGAAGGCGAGCAGTACTTC. Translation: CASSPTGEGEQYF.

The chain combines TRBV28 with TRBJ1-2; D gene unclear. Trimming pared 2 bases from V and 4 bases from J, leaving 11 bases between. The CDR3 runs 14 residues. The germline gives CDR1 MDHEN, CDR2 SYDVKM. The CDR3 here is CASSLGTRIYGYTF. CDR3 sequence (DNA): TGTGCCAGCAGTTTAGGTACCAGGATCTATGGCTACACCTTC.

This clone was found once. DNA for the CDR3: TGTGCCAGTAGTAGGGGGGTGACAGGGATCTACGAGCAGTACTTC. Its protein is CASSRGVTGIYEQYF. The gene calls are TRBV19 and TRBJ2-7, with D possibly being TRBD1 (7 bases). The CDR3 loop spans 15 amino acids. V was clipped by 4 bases and J by 3 bases, with 16 bases between them. Germline V gives CDR1 LNHDA, CDR2 SQIVND (reference sequence).

The rearrangement links TRBV7-3 to TRBJ2-1; tentatively, D is TRBD1 (5 bases). V was cut by 5 bases and J by 4 bases, with 15 bases left in between. Germline CDR1 SGHTA, CDR2 FQGTGA. The CDR3 consists of 15 residues. The CDR3 bases are TGTGCCAGCAGCCCCCAGGTAAGGGGTTACAATGAGCAGTTCTTC. This encodes CASSPQVRGYNEQFF.

The gene calls are TRBV5-7 and TRBJ2-7; 7 nucleotides match TRBD2. TRBV5-7 is treated as an ORF (open reading frame) with a function not yet certain. The CDR3 runs to 13 residues. After removal of 7 bases from V and 3 bases from J, the junction contained 7 bases not matched to a gene. The CDR3 reads CASRERDFYEQYF. The CDR3 DNA reads TGTGCCAGCCGAGAGCGGGACTTCTACGAGCAGTACTTC.

The genes are TRBV19 and TRBJ2-5; possible D gene TRBD2, 6 bases. The germline V gene has CDR1 LNHDA and CDR2 SQIVND (reference sequence). Trimming shortened V by 7 bases and J by 4 bases, and 19 bases separated the two germline ends. The CDR3 is 15 amino acids. CDR3 loop: CASTLGGMRGETQYF. CDR3 bases: TGTGCCAGTACCCTGGGCGGGATGAGGGGAGAGACCCAGTACTTC.

V and J are TRBV6-5 and TRBJ1-2, with D unclear. Germline CDR1 reads MNHEY; CDR2 reads SVGAGI. Trimming shortened V by 4 bases and J by 7 bases, and 7 bases separated the two germline ends. The CDR3 is made up of 11 amino acids. Written as DNA, the CDR3 is TGTGCCAGCAGTTTAGCAGCTGGCTACACCTTC. Translated, it gives CASSLAAGYTF.

The genes are TRBV19 and TRBJ2-3, with 9 bases fitting TRBD2. CDR1 is LNHDA and CDR2 is SQIVND in the germline V gene (reference sequence). The ends lost 6 bases at V and 0 bases at J; junction bases unmatched: 7. There are 16 residues in the CDR3. This CDR3 is CASRLIAGDSTDTQYF. The CDR3 DNA sequence: TGTGCCAGTAGGCTAATAGCGGGAGATAGCACAGATACGCAGTATTTT.

The CDR3 loop is CASSPMIQGDQETQYF. The CDR3 coding sequence is TGCGCCAGCAGCCCAATGATACAGGGTGACCAAGAGACCCAGTACTTC. The chain recombines TRBV5-1 with TRBJ2-5; TRBD1 is a possible D gene (6 bases). Germline CDR1 is SGHRS and CDR2 is YFSETQ. The CDR3 covers 16 residues. Trimming removed 4 bases from V and 0 bases from J, with 16 bases in between.

The chain is built from TRBV27 and TRBJ2-1; 11 positions agree with TRBD2. The CDR3 consists of 18 residues. V lost 5 bases and J lost 8; bases outside the gene matches: 17. CDR1 is MNHEY and CDR2 is SMNVEV in the germline V gene (reference sequence). In DNA form, the CDR3 reads TGTGCCAGCAGTCCGTGGGGACTAGCGGTTCCTTCTGGCGATGAGCAGTTCTTC. It is translated as CASSPWGLAVPSGDEQFF.

J is TRBJ2-3 and V is TRBV4-3; 7 bases are a match to TRBD1. The CDR3 loop spans 17 amino acids. Looked up from germline, CDR1 is LGHNA and CDR2 is YSLEER. The ends lost 1 base at V and 2 bases at J; junction bases unmatched: 9. DNA of the CDR3: TGCGCCAGCAGCCAAGGAGGGGGCGGTGGAGCCACAGATACGCAGTATTTT. Translation gives CASSQGGGGGATDTQYF.

The chain couples TRBV20-1 to TRBJ1-1; D remains unclear. The CDR3 runs to 15 residues. The ends were cut back, 3 bases at V and 6 bases at J, with 20 bases in the middle. The germline gives CDR1 DFQATT, CDR2 SNEGSKA (reference sequence). CDR3 loop: CSASGVPGVEAEAFF. The CDR3 region has the DNA TGCAGTGCTAGTGGGGTGCCGGGTGTTGAAGCTGAAGCTTTCTTT.

V is TRBV30 and J is TRBJ2-7; tentatively, D is TRBD1 (6 bases). The germline CDR1 and CDR2 sequences are GTSNPN and SVGIG (reference sequence). The germline V and J ends were trimmed by 5 bases and 0 bases, with 8 bases remaining between them. The CDR3 is made up of 12 amino acids. The CDR3 loop is CAWGTYSYEQYF. DNA for the CDR3: TGTGCCTGGGGGACATACTCCTACGAGCAGTACTTC.

V and J are TRBV11-2 and TRBJ1-2; D perhaps matches TRBD1 (5 bases). Germline CDR1 and CDR2: SGHAT and FQNNGV. Trimming shortened V by 6 bases and J by 4 bases, and 18 bases separated the two germline ends. The CDR3 has 15 amino acids. The CDR3 reads CASSFTPGWGYGYTF. The CDR3 nucleotides read TGTGCCAGCAGTTTTACCCCAGGGTGGGGCTATGGCTACACCTTC.

This clone was seen only once. This rearrangement joins TRBV19 to TRBJ2-6, with D maybe TRBD1 (5 bases). The CDR3 extends over 16 amino acids. Germline lookup yields CDR1 LNHDA and CDR2 SQIVND (reference sequence). The V end lost 4 bases, the J end lost 0 bases, and 10 bases lay between the germline ends. The CDR3 region has the DNA TGTGCCAGTAGTAGACGACAGTACTCTGGGGCCAACGTCCTGACTTTC. Translating gives CASSRRQYSGANVLTF.

The V and J genes are TRBV5-6 and TRBJ2-7; TRBD2 agrees at 7 bases. The CDR3 has 15 amino acids. J lost 9 bases, V lost 4 bases, and 16 bases had no gene match. Germline values: CDR1 SGHDT, CDR2 YYEEEE. CDR3 amino acids: CASSELGGGRGVQYF. The CDR3 DNA follows: TGTGCCAGCAGCGAATTGGGGGGAGGGCGAGGCGTGCAGTACTTC.

V usage is TRBV28 and J usage is TRBJ1-1; possibly TRBD1 for D (6 bases). Trimming shortened V by 5 bases and J by 0 bases, and 16 bases separated the two germline ends. This CDR3 region has 16 residues. Looked up from germline, CDR1 is MDHEN and CDR2 is SYDVKM. The CDR3 DNA sequence: TGTGCCAGCAGTCCTACAGGGTGGGAGATGAACACTGAAGCTTTCTTT. It yields the protein CASSPTGWEMNTEAFF. The full variable domain, with the rest looked up from reference TRBV28 and TRBJ1-1, is DVKVTQSSRYLVKRTGEKVFLECVQDMDHENMFWYRQDPGLGLRLIYFSYDVKMKEKGDIPEGYSVSREKKERFSLILESASTNQTSMYLCASSPTGWEMNTEAFFGQGTRLTVV.

This clone was counted a single time. The V call is TRBV4-1, the J call TRBJ2-7, with 7 bases identical to TRBD2. This CDR3 contains 15 residues. Germline lookup yields CDR1 MGHRA and CDR2 YSYEKL. Trimming removed 0 bases from V and 0 bases from J; junction bases left unmatched: 2. The CDR3, as DNA: TGCGCCAGCAGCCAAGACGGGACTACCTCCTACGAGCAGTACTTC. Its protein product is CASSQDGTTSYEQYF.